One sample yielded the 32 T cell receptor beta chains listed below, sequenced in a study of blood T cell repertoires in COVID-19. TCRdb's copy holds only in-frame clones and misses some; the assay was immunoSEQ multiplex PCR. The sample comprises 46,000 or so clones, approximately 88% of which are singletons, and under 8% rests with the top ten. Source material: peripheral blood. The receptors originated from a man aged 50 to 60 with acute or convalescent COVID-19.

The chain couples TRBV6-5 to TRBJ2-7; D gene ambiguous. Germline-derived CDR1 and CDR2 are MNHEY and SVGAGI. The CDR3 is made up of 12 amino acids. Trimming shortened V by 7 bases and J by 9 bases, and 16 bases separated the two germline ends. The CDR3: CASNSVGLGQYF. CDR3 DNA: TGTGCCAGCAACTCTGTCGGGTTGGGGCAGTACTTC.

This clone occurred once. The chain uses TRBV6-5 and TRBJ1-6, with D perhaps TRBD1 (6 bases). V shed 5 bases and J shed 9 bases, with 17 bases lying between them. Germline assignment: CDR1 MNHEY and CDR2 SVGAGI. The CDR3 extends over 15 amino acids. The CDR3: CASSLQGLLLSPLHF. In DNA, the CDR3 is TGTGCCAGCAGTCTACAGGGCCTATTGCTTTCACCCCTCCACTTT.

The chain couples TRBV5-1 to TRBJ2-1; 8 bases align to TRBD2. V trimming: 3 bases; J trimming: 7 bases; junction bases outside the gene matches: 3. The CDR3 consists of 13 residues. CDR1 and CDR2 (germline): SGHRS, YFSETQ. Here the CDR3 reads CASSYGGGNEQFF. The CDR3 DNA is TGCGCCAGCAGCTACGGCGGGGGGAATGAGCAGTTCTTC.

V and J are TRBV19 and TRBJ2-5; D remains ambiguous. Germline loops: CDR1 LNHDA, CDR2 SQIVND (reference sequence). The CDR3 is 13 residues long. V gave up 6 bases and J gave up 2 bases, with 10 bases separating them. CDR3 nucleotide sequence: TGTGCCAGTAGCGACTCAAAGCAAGAGACCCAGTACTTC. It translates to CASSDSKQETQYF. The variable domain in full, with the rest retrieved from reference TRBV19 and TRBJ2-5, is DGGITQSPKYLFRKEGQNVTLSCEQNLNHDAMYWYRQDPGQGLRLIYYSQIVNDFQKGDIAEGYSVSREKKESFPLTVTSAQKNPTAFYLCASSDSKQETQYFGPGTRLLVL.

This chain links TRBV7-8 with TRBJ1-1; TRBD1 matches at 7 bases. In germline, CDR1 is SGHVS, CDR2 FQNEAQ. The J segment lost 7 bases and the V segment lost 4 bases, leaving 6 bases of the junction unmatched. CDR3 length: 13 residues. CDR3 nucleotide sequence: TGTGCCAGCAGCTCCGGGACAGTGGTTGAAGCTTTCTTT. It translates to CASSSGTVVEAFF.

This clone has a handful of counts. The rearrangement links TRBV4-1 to TRBJ2-3; weak D call: TRBD2 (6 bases). There are 17 residues in the CDR3. CDR1 is MGHRA and CDR2 is YSYEKL in the germline V gene. The V end lost 3 bases, the J end lost 0 bases, and 16 bases lay between the germline ends. In DNA form, the CDR3 reads TGCGCCAGCAGCCAGGTCCTCCTAGCGCCTAGCACAGATACGCAGTATTTT. Translated, it gives CASSQVLLAPSTDTQYF.

This chain links TRBV10-1 with TRBJ2-5; TRBD2 matches 16 bases. Per the germline V gene, CDR1 is WNHNN and CDR2 is SYGVQD (reference sequence). The junction had 5 bases not matched to a gene; V was cut back by 3 bases and J by 1 base. The CDR3 extends over 18 amino acids. CDR3 protein: CASSDLGLAGGAQETQYF. CDR3 in DNA: TGCGCCAGCAGTGACCTGGGACTAGCGGGGGGGGCCCAAGAGACCCAGTACTTC.

The chain is built from TRBV12-3 or TRBV12-4 and TRBJ1-2, with D possibly matching TRBD1 (6 bases). The CDR3 totals 13 residues. V was pared by 6 bases and J by 4 bases, with 12 bases between. The CDR3 DNA is TGTGCCAGCAGCATACGAGGGGGCTATGGCTACACCTTC. It translates to CASSIRGGYGYTF.

The chain carries TRBV3-1 (or the pseudogene TRBV3-2) and TRBJ1-4; weak D call: TRBD1 (6 bases). The CDR3 has 13 amino acids. The germline V and J ends were trimmed by 7 bases and 7 bases, with 13 bases remaining between them. CDR1 LGHDT and CDR2 YNNKEL come from the germline V gene (reference sequence). The CDR3 loop is CASTLRGIEKLFF. CDR3 nucleotide sequence: TGTGCCAGCACCCTCAGGGGAATTGAAAAACTGTTTTTT.

The genes are TRBV3-1 (or the pseudogene TRBV3-2) and TRBJ1-2; no clear D. Trimming took 4 bases from V and 4 from J, leaving 16 bases between them. This CDR3 contains 15 residues. The germline gives CDR1 LGHDT, CDR2 YNNKEL (reference sequence). DNA for the CDR3: TGTGCCAGCAGCCTTTTACGGGCAGGAGGCTATGGCTACACCTTC. Its translation: CASSLLRAGGYGYTF.

This chain joins TRBV28 and TRBJ1-3; no definite D call. Trimming took 3 bases from V and 1 from J, leaving 7 bases between them. From germline, CDR1 is MDHEN and CDR2 SYDVKM. CDR3 length equals 14 residues. The CDR3 nucleotides read TGTGCCAGCAGTTTGGGAGCGTCTGGAAACACCATATATTTT. The encoded protein is CASSLGASGNTIYF.

The chain links TRBV19 to TRBJ2-3, with D possibly being TRBD2 (6 bases). The CDR3 sequence is 14 residues long. Per the germline V gene, CDR1 is LNHDA and CDR2 is SQIVND (reference sequence). The V gene lost 1 base and the J gene lost 4 bases, with 9 bases spanning the gap. CDR3 loop: CASSIGGVADTQYF. The CDR3 DNA is TGTGCCAGTAGTATAGGGGGGGTAGCAGATACGCAGTATTTT.

CDR3: CASATGDNYGYTF. The CDR3 DNA reads TGTGCCAGCGCCACAGGGGATAACTATGGCTACACCTTC. The chain links TRBV27 to TRBJ1-2; 7 bases match TRBD1. The V gene's germline CDR1 is MNHEY and CDR2 SMNVEV (reference sequence). CDR3 length: 13 residues. J was trimmed by 1 base and V by 8 bases; bases with no gene match: 4.

The chain joins TRBV29-1 to TRBJ2-4, with 9 positions matching TRBD1. CDR3 length equals 14 residues. Germline assignment: CDR1 SQVTM and CDR2 ANQGSEA. V was clipped by 6 bases and J by 3 bases; unmatched bases: 6. The CDR3 DNA sequence: TGCAGCGTCGCACAGGGGGCTGTCAAAAACATTCAGTACTTC. Its protein is CSVAQGAVKNIQYF.

This chain joins TRBV5-1 and TRBJ1-2; no clear D. V shed 4 bases and J shed 6 bases, with 10 bases lying between them. Germline V CDR1 and CDR2: SGHRS, YFSETQ. The CDR3 sequence is 12 residues long. As DNA, the CDR3 is TGCGCCAGCAGCGTGCGGCGGGATGGCTACACCTTC. Its translation: CASSVRRDGYTF.

V and J are TRBV20-1 and TRBJ2-5, with a tentative D call TRBD1 (6 bases). V was shortened by 6 bases and J by 1 base, with 21 bases between the two germline ends. Germline CDR1 is DFQATT and CDR2 is SNEGSKA (reference sequence). There are 16 residues in the CDR3. CDR3 amino acids: CSASLPGHQFQETQYF. In DNA form, the CDR3 reads TGCAGTGCGAGTCTCCCGGGACACCAATTCCAAGAGACCCAGTACTTC.

CDR3 region: CASSSNTGFMNTEAFF. CDR3 coding DNA: TGTGCCAGCAGCTCGAACACGGGGTTCATGAACACTGAAGCTTTCTTT. V is TRBV11-1 and J is TRBJ1-1; no clear D. The CDR3 spans 16 residues. Germline CDR1 SGHAT, CDR2 FQDESV (reference sequence). V was cut by 4 bases and J by 0 bases, with 15 bases left in between.

In this sample, this clone turned up a few times. The J gene is TRBJ2-7, the V gene TRBV29-1; TRBD1 might be the D (6 bases). There are 12 residues in the CDR3. The germline V and J ends were trimmed by 6 bases and 5 bases, with 14 bases remaining between them. Germline values: CDR1 SQVTM, CDR2 ANQGSEA. CDR3 in amino acids: CSVARGDDEQYF. In nucleotides, the CDR3 is TGCAGCGTAGCCAGGGGTGACGACGAGCAGTACTTC.

This clone has a single count. The V call is TRBV7-2, the J call TRBJ2-7; a possible D gene is TRBD1 (5 bases). The CDR3 consists of 15 residues. V lost 4 bases and J 7 bases, leaving 20 bases between the germline ends. CDR1 is SGHTA, CDR2 FQGNSA, per germline. The CDR3 DNA follows: TGTGCCAGCAGCTCAAGTACAGGCATCGGTGGGGAGCAGTACTTC. This encodes CASSSSTGIGGEQYF.

CDR3 DNA sequence: TGTGCCAGCCCTCCTATACCCCTCCACTTT. This encodes CASPPIPLHF. V is TRBV2 and J is TRBJ1-6; no firm D call. The V end lost 8 bases, the J end lost 12 bases, and 8 bases lay between the germline ends. The CDR3 spans 10 residues. Germline assignment: CDR1 SNHLY and CDR2 FYNNEI.

The gene calls are TRBV25-1 and TRBJ1-5; D is ambiguous. V was clipped by 2 bases and J by 2 bases, with 10 bases between them. CDR3 length: 15 residues. Germline loops: CDR1 MGHDK, CDR2 SYGVNS. CDR3 nucleotide sequence: TGTGCCAGCAGTGAAGAAACCGGAGGCAATCAGCCCCAGCATTTT. Amino acid sequence: CASSEETGGNQPQHF.

V is TRBV29-1 and J is TRBJ1-2, with 10 bases aligning to TRBD1. This CDR3 is built from 15 residues. Germline V lookup: CDR1 SQVTM, CDR2 ANQGSEA. The V segment lost 0 bases and the J segment 3 bases; nucleotides outside the gene matches: 4. CDR3 residues: CSVEDRQGAYYGYTF. As DNA, the CDR3 is TGCAGCGTTGAAGATCGACAGGGGGCCTACTATGGCTACACCTTC.

As for this clone: At the DNA level, this CDR3 is encoded by other sequences in the same sample as well. The rearrangement uses TRBV15 and TRBJ2-1; 9 bases match TRBD2. This CDR3 is 15 amino acids long. The trim removed 5 bases at V and 5 bases at J, leaving 7 bases unmatched. CDR1 is LNHNV, CDR2 YYDKDF, per germline (reference sequence). CDR3 DNA sequence: TGTGCCACCAGCGGGCTAGCGGGGAACAACAATGAGCAGTTCTTC. Amino acids: CATSGLAGNNNEQFF.

V usage is TRBV18 and J usage is TRBJ2-1; 11 nucleotides match TRBD2. This CDR3 has 15 amino acids. Germline V gene sequence: CDR1 KGHSH, CDR2 LQKENI. V lost 6 bases to trimming and J lost 3 bases; unmatched junction nucleotides: 4. The CDR3 sequence is CASSKGLADYNEQFF. The CDR3 nucleotides read TGTGCCAGCTCCAAGGGACTAGCGGACTACAATGAGCAGTTCTTC.

The chain carries TRBV7-5 and TRBJ1-6; the table's TRBD1 call for D was not verified on the DNA. TRBV7-5 is assigned pseudogene status. The CDR3 totals 14 residues. The CDR3 coding sequence is TGTGCCAGAAGCTCAGGGTCGTGTAATTCACCCCTCCACTTT. This gives the protein CARSSGSCNSPLHF.

This clone was picked up one time. The V gene is TRBV6-2 or TRBV6-3, the J gene TRBJ2-7; D is perhaps TRBD2 (6 bases). The CDR3 spans 15 residues. CDR1 is MNHEY, CDR2 SVGEGT, per germline. Trimming took off 2 bases at V and 3 bases at J, with 14 bases between the two ends. The CDR3 DNA reads TGTGCCAGCAGTTACCCGGGACTGGTAGTCTACGAGCAGTACTTC. Amino acid sequence: CASSYPGLVVYEQYF.

Of note for this clone: Other nucleotide sequences from this sample produce the same CDR3. This chain links TRBV11-2 with TRBJ2-1; perhaps TRBD2 as D (5 bases). V lost 1 base to trimming and J lost 7 bases, with 5 bases between them. Germline V lookup: CDR1 SGHAT, CDR2 FQNNGV. This CDR3 spans 12 amino acids. The CDR3 here is CASSLAGNEQFF. The CDR3 DNA follows: TGTGCCAGCAGCTTAGCGGGAAATGAGCAGTTCTTC.

This chain links TRBV5-1 with TRBJ2-1, with no clear D. Germline lookup yields CDR1 SGHRS and CDR2 YFSETQ. The length of the CDR3 is 15 residues. The V end lost 0 bases, the J end lost 6 bases, and 13 bases lay between the germline ends. CDR3 sequence (DNA): TGCGCCAGCAGCTTGGAATCGGTCCAGGCCAATGAGCAGTTCTTC. Encoded protein: CASSLESVQANEQFF.

The chain uses TRBV7-9 and TRBJ1-1, with D tentatively TRBD1 (6 bases). Per germline, CDR1 SEHNR and CDR2 FQNEAQ (reference sequence). The V end lost 1 base, the J end lost 1 base, and 7 bases lay between the germline ends. The CDR3 has 14 residues. The CDR3 is CASSLEQGNTEAFF. CDR3 coding DNA: TGTGCCAGCAGCTTAGAACAGGGGAACACTGAAGCTTTCTTT.

The chain links TRBV30 to TRBJ2-7; the D gene is possibly TRBD2 (6 bases). The germline V gene has CDR1 GTSNPN and CDR2 SVGIG (reference sequence). CDR3 length equals 13 residues. Trimming left V 4 bases short and J 4 bases short, with 14 bases between. The CDR3 loop is CAWTRDSKYEQYF. CDR3 coding DNA: TGTGCCTGGACCCGGGACTCGAAATACGAGCAGTACTTC.

V is TRBV7-9 and J is TRBJ1-4; D remains ambiguous. CDR3 size: 11 residues. CDR1 SEHNR and CDR2 FQNEAQ come from the germline V gene (reference sequence). The ends were cut back, 2 bases at V and 8 bases at J, with 3 bases in the middle. For the CDR3, the DNA is TGTGCCAGCAGCTTATCAGAAAAACTGTTTTTT. Protein: CASSLSEKLFF.

The chain recombines TRBV27 with TRBJ2-2; tentative D call: TRBD2 (6 bases). Per germline, CDR1 MNHEY and CDR2 SMNVEV (reference sequence). The ends were cut back, 2 bases at V and 6 bases at J, with 13 bases in the middle. This CDR3 has 15 residues. The CDR3 is CASSLGRTVSGELFF. CDR3 sequence (DNA): TGTGCCAGCAGTTTAGGGAGGACGGTTTCCGGGGAGCTGTTTTTT.